The next 8 T cell receptor beta chains were all read from a single sample in a study of T cell repertoires in cytomegalovirus infection. From the reads, TCRdb called clonotypes with MiXCR, one entry per CDR3 protein. The sample yields under 250,000 distinct CDR3 sequences, more than 9% seen once. Material for sequencing was PBMCs. Source of these receptors: a human donor in good health (CMV status not recorded). Some clones in this sample may be carry-over from other donors' samples.

The chain links TRBV6-5 to TRBJ2-1; D is possibly TRBD1 (6 bases). The CDR3 spans 13 residues. Germline loops: CDR1 MNHEY, CDR2 SVGAGI. V gave up 2 bases and J gave up 9 bases, with 11 bases separating them. CDR3 bases: TGTGCCAGCAGTTACGCCCTGGGGGCTGAGCAGTTCTTC. It translates to CASSYALGAEQFF.

Many counts were recorded for this clonotype. This rearrangement joins TRBV7-2 to TRBJ2-7; 8 bases match TRBD2. CDR1 is SGHTA and CDR2 is FQGNSA in the germline V gene. V was clipped by 6 bases and J by 6 bases; unmatched bases: 10. This CDR3 contains 14 residues. The CDR3 sequence: CASSRKREPSEQYF. DNA of the CDR3: TGTGCCAGCAGTCGGAAGCGGGAGCCCAGCGAGCAGTACTTC. Supplemented by reference TRBV7-2 and TRBJ2-7, the full variable domain reads GAGVSQSPSNKVTEKGKDVELRCDPISGHTALYWYRQSLGQGLEFLIYFQGNSAPDKSGLPSDRFSAERTGGSVSTLTIQRTQQEDSAVYLCASSRKREPSEQYFGPGTRLTVT.

In this sample, this clonotype turned up many times. This chain links TRBV7-2 with TRBJ1-5, with D maybe TRBD1 (5 bases). The CDR3 extends over 15 amino acids. In germline, CDR1 is SGHTA, CDR2 FQGNSA. V was cut by 6 bases and J by 6 bases, with 18 bases left in between. Written as DNA, the CDR3 is TGTGCCAGCAGTCGGGACGTTAAGGAAGGTCAGCCCCAGCATTTT. It encodes CASSRDVKEGQPQHF.

The genes are TRBV5-1 and TRBJ1-1, with 7 bases lining up with TRBD1. This CDR3 comprises 14 residues. Germline V gene lookup returns CDR1 SGHRS and CDR2 YFSETQ. Trimming removed 5 bases from V and 1 base from J; junction bases left unmatched: 5. CDR3 in amino acids: CASRARGSNTEAFF. CDR3 DNA: TGCGCCAGCAGGGCCAGGGGGTCGAACACTGAAGCTTTCTTT.

This clonotype was observed a handful of times. V and J are TRBV3-1 and TRBJ2-1; 8 bases are a match to TRBD2. The CDR3 length is 15 residues. Germline-derived CDR1 and CDR2 are LGHDT and YNNKEL (reference sequence). The trim removed 0 bases at V and 9 bases at J, leaving 7 bases unmatched. The CDR3: CASSQEVSGGGEQFF. The DNA of the CDR3 is TGTGCCAGCAGCCAAGAAGTGTCCGGGGGGGGTGAGCAGTTCTTC.

This clonotype was observed at least ten times. The V gene is TRBV7-2, the J gene TRBJ2-5; 10 positions agree with TRBD1. Unmatched junction bases numbered 4, after V lost 1 base and J lost 5 bases. Germline V gene sequence: CDR1 SGHTA, CDR2 FQGNSA. The CDR3 extends over 15 amino acids. CDR3 region: CASSLGQGAKETQYF. The CDR3, as DNA: TGTGCCAGCAGCTTAGGACAGGGGGCAAAGGAGACCCAGTACTTC.

The sample holds many counts of this clonotype. The chain combines TRBV7-2 with TRBJ2-5; D is possibly TRBD2 (6 bases). With 1 base removed from V and 5 bases from J, the gap between germline ends came to 11 bases. The germline CDR1 and CDR2 sequences are SGHTA and FQGNSA. The CDR3 consists of 14 residues. The CDR3, as DNA: TGTGCCAGCAGCTTAGGACTAGTGGCCGAGACCCAGTACTTC. Translation gives CASSLGLVAETQYF.

This clonotype was recorded many times. The chain links TRBV12-3 or TRBV12-4 to TRBJ2-1, with a possible D match to TRBD2 (5 bases). CDR3 length: 17 amino acids. The ends were cut back, 0 bases at V and 5 bases at J, with 17 bases in the middle. This CDR3 is CASSLARRSPADNEQFF. The CDR3 nucleotides read TGTGCCAGCAGTTTAGCGAGGAGGAGCCCAGCCGACAATGAGCAGTTCTTC.